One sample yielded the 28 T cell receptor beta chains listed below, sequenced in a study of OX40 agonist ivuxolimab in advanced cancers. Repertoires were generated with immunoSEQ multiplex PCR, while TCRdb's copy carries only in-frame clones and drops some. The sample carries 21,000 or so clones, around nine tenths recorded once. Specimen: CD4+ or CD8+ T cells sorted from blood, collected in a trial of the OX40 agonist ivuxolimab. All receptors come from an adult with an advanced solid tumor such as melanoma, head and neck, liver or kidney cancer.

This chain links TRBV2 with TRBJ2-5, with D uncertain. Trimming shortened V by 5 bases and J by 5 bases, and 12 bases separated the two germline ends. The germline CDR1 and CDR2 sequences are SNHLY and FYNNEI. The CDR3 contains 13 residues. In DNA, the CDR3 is TGTGCCAGCAGTTTCGTGGGTATCGAGACCCAGTACTTC. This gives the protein CASSFVGIETQYF.

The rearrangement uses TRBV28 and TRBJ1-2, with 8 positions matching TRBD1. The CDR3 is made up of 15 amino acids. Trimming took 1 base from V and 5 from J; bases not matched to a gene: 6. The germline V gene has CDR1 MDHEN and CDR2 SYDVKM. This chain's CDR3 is CASSLFGDRLYGYTF. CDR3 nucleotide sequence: TGTGCCAGCAGTTTATTTGGGGACAGGCTTTATGGCTACACCTTC.

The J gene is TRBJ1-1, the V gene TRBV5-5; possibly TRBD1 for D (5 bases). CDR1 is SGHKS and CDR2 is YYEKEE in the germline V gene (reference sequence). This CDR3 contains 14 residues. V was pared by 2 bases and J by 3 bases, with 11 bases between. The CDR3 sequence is CASSFGGLDTEAFF. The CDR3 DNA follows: TGTGCCAGCAGCTTCGGGGGATTGGACACTGAAGCTTTCTTT.

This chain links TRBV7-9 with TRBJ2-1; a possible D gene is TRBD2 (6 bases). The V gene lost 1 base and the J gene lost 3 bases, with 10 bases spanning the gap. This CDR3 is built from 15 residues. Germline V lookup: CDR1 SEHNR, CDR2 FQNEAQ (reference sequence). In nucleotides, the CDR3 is TGTGCCAGCAGCTTAGGGTGGGGGGACTACAATGAGCAGTTCTTC. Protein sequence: CASSLGWGDYNEQFF.

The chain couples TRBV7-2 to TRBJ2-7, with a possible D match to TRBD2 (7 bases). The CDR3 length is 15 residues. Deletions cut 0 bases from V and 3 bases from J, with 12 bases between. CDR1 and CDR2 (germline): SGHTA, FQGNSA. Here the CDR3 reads CASSLAGGPDYEQYF. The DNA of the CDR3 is TGTGCCAGCAGCTTAGCCGGGGGGCCCGACTACGAGCAGTACTTC.

CDR3 region: CASSLRGQGFGTGELFF. The CDR3 DNA is TGTGCCAGCAGCTTGAGGGGACAGGGGTTTGGGACCGGGGAGCTGTTTTTT. The rearrangement links TRBV7-6 to TRBJ2-2; 10 bases agree with TRBD1. V lost 3 bases, J lost 5 bases, and 9 bases stayed unmatched. Germline CDR1 and CDR2: SGHVS and FNYEAQ. The CDR3 loop spans 17 amino acids.

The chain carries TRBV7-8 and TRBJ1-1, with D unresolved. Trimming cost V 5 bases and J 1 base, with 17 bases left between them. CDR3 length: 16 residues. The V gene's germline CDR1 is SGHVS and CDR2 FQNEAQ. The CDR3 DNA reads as TGTGCCAGCAGCCCCCTGGCTGACAACTCGAACACTGAAGCTTTCTTT. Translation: CASSPLADNSNTEAFF.

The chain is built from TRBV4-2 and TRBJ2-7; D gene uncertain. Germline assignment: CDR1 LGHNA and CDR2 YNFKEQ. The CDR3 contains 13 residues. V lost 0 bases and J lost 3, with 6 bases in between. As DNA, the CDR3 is TGTGCCAGCAGCCAAGAAACCCTCTACGAGCAGTACTTC. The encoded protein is CASSQETLYEQYF.

In DNA form, the CDR3 reads TGTGCCAGTGCGGGAGTAATAGGGGAATACAATGAGCAGTTCTTC. It is translated as CASAGVIGEYNEQFF. This sequence joins TRBV7-3 and TRBJ2-1, with TRBD2 matching over 7 bases. Germline values: CDR1 SGHTA, CDR2 FQGTGA. This CDR3 region has 15 residues. The junction had 12 bases not matched to a gene; V was cut back by 9 bases and J by 4 bases.

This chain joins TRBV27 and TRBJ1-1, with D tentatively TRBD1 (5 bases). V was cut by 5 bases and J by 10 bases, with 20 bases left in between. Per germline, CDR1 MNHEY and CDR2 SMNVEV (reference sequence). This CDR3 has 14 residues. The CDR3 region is CASSTAGPAIGAFF. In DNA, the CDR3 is TGTGCCAGCAGTACCGCGGGACCGGCGATTGGAGCTTTCTTT.

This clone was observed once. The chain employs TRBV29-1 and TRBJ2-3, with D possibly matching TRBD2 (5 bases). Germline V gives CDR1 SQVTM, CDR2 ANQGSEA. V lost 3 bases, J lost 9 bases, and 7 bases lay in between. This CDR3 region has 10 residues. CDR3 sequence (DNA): TGCAGCGTTGAGGAGGACACGCAGTATTTT. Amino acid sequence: CSVEEDTQYF.

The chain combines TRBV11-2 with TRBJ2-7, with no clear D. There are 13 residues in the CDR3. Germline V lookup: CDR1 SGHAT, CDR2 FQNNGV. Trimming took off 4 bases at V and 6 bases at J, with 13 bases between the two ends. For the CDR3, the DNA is TGTGCCAGCAGCTCGCCCGGGCGGCGCGAGCAGTACTTC. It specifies CASSSPGRREQYF. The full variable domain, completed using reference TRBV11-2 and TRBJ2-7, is EAGVAQSPRYKIIEKRQSVAFWCNPISGHATLYWYQQILGQGPKLLIQFQNNGVVDDSQLPKDRFSAERLKGVDSTLKIQPAKLEDSAVYLCASSSPGRREQYFGPGTRLTVT.

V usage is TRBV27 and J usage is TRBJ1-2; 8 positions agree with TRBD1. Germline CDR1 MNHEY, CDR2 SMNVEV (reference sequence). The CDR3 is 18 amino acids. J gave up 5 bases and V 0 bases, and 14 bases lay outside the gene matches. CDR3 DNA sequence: TGTGCCAGCAGTTTATCGGGGGTAGCAGGGGGCTTTTTTTATGGCTACACCTTC. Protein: CASSLSGVAGGFFYGYTF.

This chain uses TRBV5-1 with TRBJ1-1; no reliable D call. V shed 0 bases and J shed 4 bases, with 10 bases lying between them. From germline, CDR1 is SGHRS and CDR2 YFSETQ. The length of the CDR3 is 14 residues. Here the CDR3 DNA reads TGCGCCAGCAGCTTGGAGGCCCGGGGCACTGAAGCTTTCTTT. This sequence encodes CASSLEARGTEAFF.

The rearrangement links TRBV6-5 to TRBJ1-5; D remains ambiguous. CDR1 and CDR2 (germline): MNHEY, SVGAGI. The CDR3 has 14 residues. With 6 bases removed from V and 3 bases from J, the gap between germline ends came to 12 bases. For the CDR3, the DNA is TGTGCCAGCAGCCGCGGGGTCAACAATCAGCCCCAGCATTTT. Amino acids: CASSRGVNNQPQHF.

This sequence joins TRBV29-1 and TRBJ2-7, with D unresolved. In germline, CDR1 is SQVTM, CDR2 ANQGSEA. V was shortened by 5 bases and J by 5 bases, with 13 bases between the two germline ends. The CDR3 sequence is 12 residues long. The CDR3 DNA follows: TGCAGCGTTTTGGCAGAAGTGAACGAGCAGTACTTC. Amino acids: CSVLAEVNEQYF.

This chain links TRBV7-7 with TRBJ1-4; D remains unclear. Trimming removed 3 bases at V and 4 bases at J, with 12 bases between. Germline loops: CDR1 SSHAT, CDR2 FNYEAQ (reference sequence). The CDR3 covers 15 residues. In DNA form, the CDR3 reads TGTGCCAGCAGCTTGGGCGGTGGTTTTAATGAAAAACTGTTTTTT. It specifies CASSLGGGFNEKLFF.

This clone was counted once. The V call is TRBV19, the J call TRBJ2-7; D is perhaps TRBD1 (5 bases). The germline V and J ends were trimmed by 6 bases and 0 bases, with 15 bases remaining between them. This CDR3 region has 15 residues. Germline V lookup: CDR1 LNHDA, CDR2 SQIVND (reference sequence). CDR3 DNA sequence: TGTGCCAGTAGCCCCCTACAGGCTAGCTCCTACGAGCAGTACTTC. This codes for CASSPLQASSYEQYF.

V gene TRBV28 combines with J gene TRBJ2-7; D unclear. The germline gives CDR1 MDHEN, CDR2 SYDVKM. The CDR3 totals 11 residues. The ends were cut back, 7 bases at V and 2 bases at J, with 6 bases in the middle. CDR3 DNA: TGTGCCAGCACGGGCACCTACGAGCAGTACTTC. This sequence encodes CASTGTYEQYF. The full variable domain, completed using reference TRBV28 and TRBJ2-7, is DVKVTQSSRYLVKRTGEKVFLECVQDMDHENMFWYRQDPGLGLRLIYFSYDVKMKEKGDIPEGYSVSREKKERFSLILESASTNQTSMYLCASTGTYEQYFGPGTRLTVT.

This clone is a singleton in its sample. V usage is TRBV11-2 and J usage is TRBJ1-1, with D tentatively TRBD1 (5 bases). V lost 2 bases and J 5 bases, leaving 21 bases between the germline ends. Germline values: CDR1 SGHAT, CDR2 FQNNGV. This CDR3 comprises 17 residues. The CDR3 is CASSLFALGGGRTEAFF. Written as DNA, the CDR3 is TGTGCCAGCAGCTTATTTGCCCTGGGGGGAGGGAGGACTGAAGCTTTCTTT.

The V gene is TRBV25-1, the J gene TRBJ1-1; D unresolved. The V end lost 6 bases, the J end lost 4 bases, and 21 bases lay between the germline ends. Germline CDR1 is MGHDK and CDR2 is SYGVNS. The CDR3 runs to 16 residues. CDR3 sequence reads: CASRAGPGDLGTEAFF. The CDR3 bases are TGTGCCAGCAGGGCGGGTCCGGGAGATCTCGGCACTGAAGCTTTCTTT.

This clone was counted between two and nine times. CDR3 sequence reads: CASSLGLGDYEQYF. CDR3 sequence (DNA): TGTGCCAGCAGTTTAGGACTAGGTGACTACGAGCAGTACTTC. This rearrangement joins TRBV27 to TRBJ2-7; 7 bases map to TRBD2. V lost 2 bases to trimming and J lost 3 bases; unmatched junction nucleotides: 4. In germline, CDR1 is MNHEY, CDR2 SMNVEV (reference sequence). CDR3 length: 14 amino acids.

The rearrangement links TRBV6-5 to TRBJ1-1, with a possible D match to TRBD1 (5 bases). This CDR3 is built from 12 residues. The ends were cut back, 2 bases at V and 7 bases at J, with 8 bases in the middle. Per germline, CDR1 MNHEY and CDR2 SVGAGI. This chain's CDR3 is CASSYVRGEAFF. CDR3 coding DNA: TGTGCCAGCAGTTACGTAAGGGGTGAAGCTTTCTTT.

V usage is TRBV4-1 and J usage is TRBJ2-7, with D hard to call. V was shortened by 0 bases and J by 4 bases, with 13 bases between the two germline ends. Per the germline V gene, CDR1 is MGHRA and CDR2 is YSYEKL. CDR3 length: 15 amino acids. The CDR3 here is CASSQETSSSYEQYF. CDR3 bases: TGCGCCAGCAGCCAAGAAACAAGTTCTAGTTACGAGCAGTACTTC.

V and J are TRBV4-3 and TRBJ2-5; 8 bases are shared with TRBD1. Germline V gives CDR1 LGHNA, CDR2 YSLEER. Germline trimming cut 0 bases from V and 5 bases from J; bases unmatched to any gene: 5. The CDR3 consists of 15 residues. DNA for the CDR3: TGCGCCAGCAGCCAAGACAGGGGGCAGATGGAGACCCAGTACTTC. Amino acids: CASSQDRGQMETQYF.

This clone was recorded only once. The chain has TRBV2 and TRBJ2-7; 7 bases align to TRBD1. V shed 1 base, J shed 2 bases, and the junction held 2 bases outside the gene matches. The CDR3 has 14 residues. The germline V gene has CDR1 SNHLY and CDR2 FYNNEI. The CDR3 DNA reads TGTGCCAGCAGTGAAGGAGGGACAGCCTACGAGCAGTACTTC. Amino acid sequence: CASSEGGTAYEQYF.

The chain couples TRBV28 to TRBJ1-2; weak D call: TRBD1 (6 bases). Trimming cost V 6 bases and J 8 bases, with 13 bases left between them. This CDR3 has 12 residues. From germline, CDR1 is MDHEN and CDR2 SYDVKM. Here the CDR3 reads CASSLDSVGYTF. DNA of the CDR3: TGTGCCAGCAGCCTGGACAGCGTCGGCTACACCTTC.

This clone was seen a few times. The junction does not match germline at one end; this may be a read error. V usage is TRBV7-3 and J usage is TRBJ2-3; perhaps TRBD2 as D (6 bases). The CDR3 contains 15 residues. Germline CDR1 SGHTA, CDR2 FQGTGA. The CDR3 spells CASSLTGARTDTQYF. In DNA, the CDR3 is TGTGCCAGCAGCCTAACGGGAGCCCGCACAGATACGCAGTATTTT.